This T cell receptor (beta chain) appears in the sequencing data of a study of blood T cells in healthy people across ages. Study-wide results and limits: Expanded clonotype changes were possibly confounded by unknown donor CMV status.

The table lists this clonotype with a few counts. Its antigen is not known. Every sample gave at least 5 micrograms of total RNA when it was extracted. This CDR3 is built from 18 residues. Germline V lookup: CDR1 SGHTA, CDR2 FQGNSA. Losses at the gene ends were 1 base for V and 3 bases for J; bases not matched to a gene: 12. With a J-beta primer mix and a sample-barcoded 5' primer, a second PCR ran about 7 to 12 cycles. Each cDNA molecule carried a tag from a template-switch adaptor that contained 12 random nucleotides. TCRdb analysed the 5' RACE reads with MiXCR anew, one entry per CDR3 protein. The sample yields approximately 810,000 distinct CDR3 sequences, roughly 40% seen once.

This chain joins TRBV7-2 and TRBJ2-1, with 7 bases aligning to TRBD1. The clonotype comes from a man younger than 30 in good health. The sequencing sample was made of blood. CDR3 DNA: TGTGCCAGCAGCTTAGTGGTATCTGCGGCAGGGGGCTACAATGAGCAGTTCTTC. Translating it yields CASSLVVSAAGGYNEQFF.